This T cell receptor (beta chain) was recovered during a study of OX40 agonist ivuxolimab in advanced cancers. Notes on the research overall: The costimulatory receptor OX40 (CD134) was targeted by ivuxolimab, a fully human IgG2 agonistic monoclonal antibody. Intravenous ivuxolimab was administered to patients every 2 weeks at six dose levels: 0.01, 0.1, 0.3, 1.5, 3 and 10 mg/kg. The purpose of peripheral TCRbeta sequencing was to test whether ivuxolimab changed TCR sequence diversity and led to clonal T-cell expansion. Partial responses were achieved by three dose-escalation patients, of whom one had hepatocellular carcinoma and two had cutaneous melanoma. The dose-escalation cohort was about 83% male with a mean age of around 64 years, ranging from roughly 20 to 80. Patients were allowed to have had prior anti-PD-1, anti-PD-L1 or anti-CTLA-4 therapy, and approximately 40% of the dose-escalation patients had been treated with checkpoint inhibitors. The paper reports the monotherapy dose-escalation portion (N of about 50 patients) of the phase I ivuxolimab trial. Of the roughly 52 patients in dose escalation, approximately 20 had hepatocellular carcinoma, roughly 15 had melanoma, 9 had renal cell carcinoma and 9 had head and neck cancer. The full study reports these points: Which antigens the clonally expanded peripheral T cells were specific for was not determined. Partial responders in the 0.1-3.0 mg/kg groups had among the lowest normalized peripheral clonal expansion, especially among CD8+ T cells. Clonal expansion of both CD4+ and CD8+ blood T cells was observed from baseline to week 6 at doses 0.1 to 3.0 mg/kg. After ivuxolimab, CD8+ T cells had more expanded clones than CD4+ T cells on average. Low levels of normalized T-cell clonal expansion were also shown by some nonresponding patients.

As to this clone: This receptor's antigen is unknown. No much larger clonotype is one base removed from it; base qualities were not supplied.

The trial excluded patients who had a history of autoimmune disease or were on systemic immunosuppression. Peripheral blood for TCR sequencing was collected from all dose cohorts at baseline, on cycle 4 day 1, and on cycle 7 day 1. The samples were taken from a phase I, first-in-human, multicenter, open-label dose-escalation trial of ivuxolimab. Adults with locally advanced or metastatic melanoma, renal cell, hepatocellular, or head and neck squamous cell carcinoma were enrolled in the trial. Before TCR sequencing, CD4+ and CD8+ T cells were separately sorted from peripheral blood. CDR1 and CDR2 were assigned from the germline V gene as SGHTA and FQGTGA. Spanning cysteine to phenylalanine, the CDR3 consists of 15 amino acids. The entry retains the CDR3 DNA only, 45 bases that are in frame from base 1. V gives up 1 base and J gives up 7 bases, and the segment between their germline ends measures 13 bases.

Genomic DNA was extracted from sorted cells for sequencing of the TCRbeta CDR3 region. The immunoSEQ Assay was used for sequencing of TCRbeta CDR3 regions. Held by TCRdb, this immuneACCESS table contains in-frame sequences only and omits some clones. Under half of the omission traces to an unresolved V gene where checked; the cause of the rest is unknown. The sample table records about 84,000 clones; roughly nine tenths of these occur just once. Jointly, the top ten make up under 0.25% of the sample. The chain uses TRBV7-3 and TRBJ2-2; a confident D gene designation cannot be given. Sequenced here: CD4+ or CD8+ T cells sorted from blood, sampled in a trial of the OX40 agonist ivuxolimab. The TCR sequence derives from an adult with an advanced solid tumor such as melanoma, head and neck, liver or kidney cancer. The encoded CDR3 is CASSLMGPVGGELFF. The DNA sequence is as follows: TGTGCCAGCAGCTTAATGGGTCCAGTAGGCGGGGAGCTGTTTTTT.